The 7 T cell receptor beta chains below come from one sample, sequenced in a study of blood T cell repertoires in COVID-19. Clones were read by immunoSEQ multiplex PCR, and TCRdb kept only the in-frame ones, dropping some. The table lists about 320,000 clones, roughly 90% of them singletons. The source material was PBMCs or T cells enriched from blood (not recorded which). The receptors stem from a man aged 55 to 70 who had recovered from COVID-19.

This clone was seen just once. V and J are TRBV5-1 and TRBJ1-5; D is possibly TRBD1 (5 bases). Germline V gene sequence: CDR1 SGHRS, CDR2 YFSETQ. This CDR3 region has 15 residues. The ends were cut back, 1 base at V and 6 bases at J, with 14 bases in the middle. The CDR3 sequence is CASSLSGDRGQPQHF. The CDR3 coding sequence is TGCGCCAGCAGCTTGTCGGGGGACCGCGGTCAGCCCCAGCATTTT.

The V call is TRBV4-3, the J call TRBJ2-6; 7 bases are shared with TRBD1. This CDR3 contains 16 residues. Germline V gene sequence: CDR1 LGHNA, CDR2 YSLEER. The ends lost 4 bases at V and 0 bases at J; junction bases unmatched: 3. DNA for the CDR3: TGCGCCAGCAGCCGCAGACAGGGCTCTGGGGCCAACGTCCTGACTTTC. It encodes CASSRRQGSGANVLTF.

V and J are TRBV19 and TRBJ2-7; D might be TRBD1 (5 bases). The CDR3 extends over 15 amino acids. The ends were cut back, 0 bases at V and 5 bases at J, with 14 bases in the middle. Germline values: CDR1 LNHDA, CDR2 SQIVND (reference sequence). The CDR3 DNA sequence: TGTGCCAGTAGTATAGATCGCGGCAGGGTCAACGAGCAGTACTTC. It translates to CASSIDRGRVNEQYF.

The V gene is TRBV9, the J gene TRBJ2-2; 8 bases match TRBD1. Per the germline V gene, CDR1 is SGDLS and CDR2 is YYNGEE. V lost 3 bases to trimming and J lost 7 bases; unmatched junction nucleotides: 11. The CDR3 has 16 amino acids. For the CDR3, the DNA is TGTGCCAGCAGCGGAGGGCCGGGACAGGAATACGGGGAGCTGTTTTTT. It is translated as CASSGGPGQEYGELFF.

The CDR3 region has the DNA TGTGCCAGCAGTTCGTCGGGGACAGGGGTAGGTGGCTACACCTTC. It is translated as CASSSSGTGVGGYTF. The chain has TRBV9 and TRBJ1-2, with 10 bases identical to TRBD1. The V and J ends lost 5 bases and 7 bases, in that order; junction bases with no gene match: 11. The germline gives CDR1 SGDLS, CDR2 YYNGEE. The CDR3 extends over 15 amino acids. The whole variable domain, remainder taken from reference TRBV9 and TRBJ1-2, is DSGVTQTPKHLITATGQRVTLRCSPRSGDLSVYWYQQSLDQGLQFLIQYYNGEERAKGNILERFSAQQFPDLHSELNLSSLELGDSALYFCASSSSGTGVGGYTFGSGTRLTVV.

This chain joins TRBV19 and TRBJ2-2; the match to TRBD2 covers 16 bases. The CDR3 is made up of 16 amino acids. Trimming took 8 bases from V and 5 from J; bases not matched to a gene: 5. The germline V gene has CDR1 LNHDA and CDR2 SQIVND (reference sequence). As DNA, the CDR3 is TGTGCCAGTTCCGGGACTAGCGGGAGGGTGACCGGGGAGCTGTTTTTT. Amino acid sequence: CASSGTSGRVTGELFF.

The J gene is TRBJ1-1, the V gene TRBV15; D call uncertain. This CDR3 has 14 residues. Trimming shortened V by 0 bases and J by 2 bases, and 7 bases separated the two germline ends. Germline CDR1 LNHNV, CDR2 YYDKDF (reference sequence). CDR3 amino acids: CATSRDSVNTEAFF. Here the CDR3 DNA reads TGTGCCACCAGCAGAGATTCCGTCAACACTGAAGCTTTCTTT.